This passage covers 16 T cell receptor beta chains from one sample sequenced in a study of T cells in tuberculosis. Some clones are missing from TCRdb's copy, which holds only in-frame ones; the method was immunoSEQ multiplex PCR. The table lists about 32,000 clones, 94% of them singletons. Specimen: PBMCs. Receptor source: a donor aged 10 to 29 with latent tuberculosis or without tuberculosis infection.

The chain combines TRBV19 with TRBJ1-2; 7 bases are a match to TRBD1. The J segment lost 8 bases and the V segment lost 4 bases, leaving 7 bases of the junction unmatched. Looked up from germline, CDR1 is LNHDA and CDR2 is SQIVND (reference sequence). CDR3 size: 13 residues. The CDR3 bases are TGTGCCAGTAGTACCCCCGACAGGGAGGGCTACACCTTC. It translates to CASSTPDREGYTF. The full variable domain, in which reference TRBV19 and TRBJ1-2 provide the parts outside the CDR3, is DGGITQSPKYLFRKEGQNVTLSCEQNLNHDAMYWYRQDPGQGLRLIYYSQIVNDFQKGDIAEGYSVSREKKESFPLTVTSAQKNPTAFYLCASSTPDREGYTFGSGTRLTVV.

This chain connects TRBV30 to TRBJ1-1; D not certain. The germline V gene has CDR1 GTSNPN and CDR2 SVGIG (reference sequence). Trimming pared 1 base from V and 6 bases from J, leaving 24 bases between. The CDR3 has 17 amino acids. CDR3 sequence reads: CAWSEWRAKRIFAEAFF. The CDR3 DNA follows: TGTGCCTGGAGTGAGTGGAGGGCCAAAAGAATTTTCGCTGAAGCTTTCTTT.

The V gene is TRBV5-1, the J gene TRBJ1-1; weak D call: TRBD1 (6 bases). Germline-derived CDR1 and CDR2 are SGHRS and YFSETQ. V was cut by 3 bases and J by 2 bases, with 11 bases left in between. The CDR3 extends over 14 amino acids. The CDR3 region is CASSSRGGNTEAFF. The CDR3 coding sequence is TGCGCCAGCAGCTCGAGGGGGGGTAACACTGAAGCTTTCTTT.

This chain joins TRBV27 and TRBJ2-7, with 8 bases lining up with TRBD2. This CDR3 is built from 17 residues. Germline CDR1 reads MNHEY; CDR2 reads SMNVEV (reference sequence). V lost 1 base and J lost 3; bases outside the gene matches: 11. The CDR3 nucleotides read TGTGCCAGCAGTTTATTTGCGGTTAGCGGGATGAGCTACGAGCAGTACTTC. The encoded protein is CASSLFAVSGMSYEQYF.

The chain is built from TRBV5-1 and TRBJ2-2; TRBD1 matches at 10 bases. This CDR3 region has 16 residues. CDR1 is SGHRS and CDR2 is YFSETQ in the germline V gene. The ends lost 1 base at V and 4 bases at J; junction bases unmatched: 4. The CDR3 reads CASSLLGQGTTGELFF. CDR3 in DNA: TGCGCCAGCAGCTTGCTGGGACAGGGGACCACCGGGGAGCTGTTTTTT.

The chain carries TRBV27 and TRBJ2-2; 10 bases line up with TRBD2. Germline V gives CDR1 MNHEY, CDR2 SMNVEV (reference sequence). The V segment lost 5 bases and the J segment 6 bases; nucleotides outside the gene matches: 9. The CDR3 extends over 16 amino acids. CDR3 sequence (DNA): TGTGCCAGCAGTGCCAAGCTAGCGGGAGTGCCCGGGGAGCTGTTTTTT. Amino acid sequence: CASSAKLAGVPGELFF.

The V call is TRBV5-6, the J call TRBJ1-3, with 7 positions matching TRBD1. This CDR3 has 13 residues. CDR1 and CDR2 (germline): SGHDT, YYEEEE. V shed 4 bases, J shed 7 bases, and the junction held 5 bases outside the gene matches. CDR3 in amino acids: CASSRDRENTIYF. DNA of the CDR3: TGTGCCAGCAGCCGCGACAGGGAGAACACCATATATTTT.

The chain recombines TRBV7-9 with TRBJ2-3; possibly TRBD2 for D (6 bases). CDR1 and CDR2 from the germline V gene are SEHNR and FQNEAQ (reference sequence). The CDR3 is 17 amino acids. Trimming took 7 bases from V and 2 from J, leaving 22 bases between them. DNA for the CDR3: TGTGCCAGCACCACCGCCAGCGAGATACTAGCCACAGATACGCAGTATTTT. This translates into CASTTASEILATDTQYF.

This sequence joins TRBV7-9 and TRBJ2-1; TRBD1 is a possible D gene (6 bases). Germline assignment: CDR1 SEHNR and CDR2 FQNEAQ (reference sequence). The CDR3 is 13 amino acids. The germline V and J ends were trimmed by 6 bases and 2 bases, with 8 bases remaining between them. This CDR3 reads CASRWTAYNEQFF. CDR3 nucleotide sequence: TGTGCCAGCAGATGGACAGCCTACAATGAGCAGTTCTTC.

V is TRBV5-1 and J is TRBJ2-3; D possibly corresponds to TRBD2 (5 bases). V lost 6 bases, J lost 4 bases, and 21 bases lay in between. The germline CDR1 and CDR2 sequences are SGHRS and YFSETQ. This CDR3 spans 16 amino acids. The CDR3 protein is CASTPVGLAKPDTQYF. Written as DNA, the CDR3 is TGCGCCAGCACCCCAGTAGGGCTAGCTAAACCAGATACGCAGTATTTT.

This clone was observed once. The rearrangement links TRBV4-2 to TRBJ2-5, with 7 bases that match TRBD2. V was clipped by 1 base and J by 7 bases; unmatched bases: 6. The CDR3 spans 14 residues. The germline V gene encodes CDR1 LGHNA and CDR2 YNFKEQ. This chain's CDR3 is CASSQGGSGGTQYF. For the CDR3, the DNA is TGTGCCAGCAGCCAAGGGGGATCGGGGGGGACCCAGTACTTC.

This clone was recorded a few times. V gene TRBV30 combines with J gene TRBJ2-1, with TRBD1 as a possible D gene (5 bases). Germline V CDR1 and CDR2: GTSNPN, SVGIG (reference sequence). Between the trimmed V and J ends, which lost 0 bases and 5 bases, there was a span of 11 bases. The CDR3 is made up of 14 amino acids. The CDR3 reads CAWSVIWGNNEQFF. The CDR3, as DNA: TGTGCCTGGAGTGTAATATGGGGCAACAATGAGCAGTTCTTC.

The gene calls are TRBV5-1 and TRBJ2-1, with 10 bases aligning to TRBD1. The CDR3 loop spans 14 amino acids. The germline V gene encodes CDR1 SGHRS and CDR2 YFSETQ. The V gene end was trimmed by 0 bases and the J gene end by 7 bases; junction bases not matched to a gene: 1. CDR3 protein: CASSLEGQGNEQFF. The CDR3 DNA follows: TGCGCCAGCAGCTTGGAGGGACAGGGGAATGAGCAGTTCTTC.

The rearrangement uses TRBV30 and TRBJ1-1, with no clear D. The CDR3 sequence is 14 residues long. The V gene lost 4 bases and the J gene lost 1 base, with 13 bases spanning the gap. Germline V gene data show CDR1 as GTSNPN and CDR2 as SVGIG (reference sequence). The CDR3 DNA reads as TGTGCCTGGAACCCCGATAGACAGAACACTGAAGCTTTCTTT. Encoded protein: CAWNPDRQNTEAFF.

The V gene is TRBV5-1, the J gene TRBJ2-7, with TRBD2 matching over 16 bases. Looked up from germline, CDR1 is SGHRS and CDR2 is YFSETQ. Losses at the gene ends were 4 bases for V and 5 bases for J; bases not matched to a gene: 12. This CDR3 region has 18 residues. The CDR3 protein is CASSSRGLAGGPSNEQYF. The CDR3 DNA reads as TGCGCCAGCAGCAGCAGGGGACTAGCGGGAGGGCCCTCTAACGAGCAGTACTTC.

The chain uses TRBV5-1 and TRBJ2-7; D may be TRBD1 (7 bases). Germline-derived CDR1 and CDR2 are SGHRS and YFSETQ. The germline V and J ends were trimmed by 4 bases and 5 bases, with 16 bases remaining between them. The CDR3 has 14 residues. The CDR3 loop is CASSRQEGADEQYF. CDR3 coding DNA: TGCGCCAGCAGCCGGCAGGAGGGGGCGGACGAGCAGTACTTC. Full variable domain (outside the CDR3, taken from reference TRBV5-1 and TRBJ2-7): KAGVTQTPRYLIKTRGQQVTLSCSPISGHRSVSWYQQTPGQGLQFLFEYFSETQRNKGNFPGRFSGRQFSNSRSEMNVSTLELGDSALYLCASSRQEGADEQYFGPGTRLTVT.